This paragraph covers one TCR beta chain sequence. Antigen unknown. This record belongs to a study of cytomegalovirus exposure and HLA in healthy donors. At the level of the study: An early release of data contained 75 million to 90 million unique TCRs, which came from HLA-typed donors. Findings and caveats of the study: In a later analysis, V- and J-gene trimming of beta chains associated with a DCLRE1C missense variant, replicated independently. Later work found that TCR association rates differed between HLA loci; DRB1 had the most and HLA-C the fewest.

The germline V gene encodes CDR1 MGHRA and CDR2 YSYEKL. The CDR3 loop spans 16 amino acids. V trimming: 0 bases; J trimming: 3 bases; junction bases outside the gene matches: 4. A multiplex PCR was run with 60 Vbeta primers and 13 Jbeta primers. Sequencing used immunoSEQ multiplex PCR; TCRdb keeps in-frame clones, though not all of them. The sample gives 200,000 or so clones, about four fifths of which show up once; 0.2% to 0.3% is in the top ten. The chain carries TRBV4-1 and TRBJ2-1; 8 nucleotides match TRBD2. The receptor was isolated from a boy aged 5-17 years in good health and CMV-seronegative. The specimen was PBMCs. CDR3: CASSQEDSGIYNEQFF. Here the CDR3 DNA reads TGCGCCAGCAGCCAAGAGGATAGCGGGATCTACAATGAGCAGTTCTTC.